This TCR beta chain was identified during a study of Graves' ophthalmopathy and Graves' hyperthyroidism. Investigators amplified TCR beta CDR3 regions from RNA transcripts. Second-round multiplex PCR came after a first-round RT-PCR that employed HTBI primers. From the multiplex PCR reads, TCRdb called clonotypes with MiXCR, one entry per CDR3 protein. The sample has about 640,000 distinct CDR3 sequences, 35% to 45% seen once. There are 14 residues in the CDR3. J gave up 10 bases and V 1 base, and 10 bases lay outside the gene matches. CDR1 and CDR2 (germline): SEHNR, FQNEAQ (reference sequence). In the case of this clonotype: A much larger clone differs from this one at a single base, so this may be a read error.

Sequencing input: peripheral blood. The clonotype was recovered from an adult man with Graves' ophthalmopathy. The V and J genes are TRBV7-9 and TRBJ2-7, with 7 positions matching TRBD1. The CDR3 coding sequence is TGTGCCAGCAGCTTAGGGGCCAGGGGGACCGATCAGTACTTC. This translates into CASSLGARGTDQYF.